One sample yielded the 27 T cell receptor beta chains listed below, sequenced in a study of blood T cell repertoires in COVID-19. The method was immunoSEQ multiplex PCR; TCRdb's version includes in-frame clones alone and lacks a portion of them. The data show approximately 75,000 clones, more than 80% seen once. Input material: peripheral blood. These TCRs come from a human donor in a cohort sampled during active COVID-19.

This clone was recorded only once. The identical CDR3 is also encoded by other nucleotide sequences in the sample. The J gene is TRBJ2-7, the V gene TRBV10-3, with TRBD1 matching 8 bases. The CDR3 length is 13 residues. The V and J ends lost 2 bases and 5 bases, in that order; junction bases with no gene match: 2. Germline V gene data show CDR1 as ENHRY and CDR2 as SYGVKD. The CDR3 DNA follows: TGTGCCATCAGTGAGCGGGGACAGGACGAGCAGTACTTC. Protein: CAISERGQDEQYF.

This clone was seen just once. In nucleotides, the CDR3 is TGCAGCGTTGAGGGCAGCTCCTACGAGCAGTACTTC. Translating it yields CSVEGSSYEQYF. The chain couples TRBV29-1 to TRBJ2-7; no definite D call. Trimming left V 3 bases short and J 0 bases short, with 6 bases between. This CDR3 region has 12 residues. From germline, CDR1 is SQVTM and CDR2 ANQGSEA.

The chain joins TRBV7-9 to TRBJ1-2, with D unclear. CDR1 SEHNR and CDR2 FQNEAQ come from the germline V gene (reference sequence). The V end was cut by 4 bases, the J end by 4 bases, with 10 bases between. This CDR3 spans 13 amino acids. In DNA form, the CDR3 reads TGTGCCAGCAGCTCCGGGAGGACCTATGGCTACACCTTC. Translated, it gives CASSSGRTYGYTF.

The chain couples TRBV9 to TRBJ2-3, with 7 bases fitting TRBD2. The trim removed 0 bases at V and 2 bases at J, leaving 12 bases unmatched. Germline V lookup: CDR1 SGDLS, CDR2 YYNGEE. CDR3 length: 18 amino acids. The CDR3 spells CASSVARGASGTTDTQYF. The CDR3 bases are TGTGCCAGCAGCGTAGCTCGAGGGGCTAGCGGAACCACAGATACGCAGTATTTT.

CDR3 nucleotides: TGCGCCAGCAGCTTAGGGGGCGAGGCTTTCTTT. Amino acid sequence: CASSLGGEAFF. This chain uses TRBV5-1 with TRBJ1-1, with 7 bases identical to TRBD1. In germline, CDR1 is SGHRS, CDR2 YFSETQ. The ends lost 2 bases at V and 11 bases at J; junction bases unmatched: 3. This CDR3 is built from 11 residues.

The chain uses TRBV5-1 and TRBJ2-7, with TRBD1 matching 9 bases. This CDR3 is built from 16 residues. Germline CDR1 reads SGHRS; CDR2 reads YFSETQ. The V gene end was trimmed by 0 bases and the J gene end by 2 bases; junction bases not matched to a gene: 6. The CDR3 sequence: CASSLGGTGYPYEQYF. The CDR3 nucleotides are TGCGCCAGCAGCTTGGGCGGGACAGGGTACCCCTACGAGCAGTACTTC.

This sequence joins TRBV9 and TRBJ2-1, with no clear D. The CDR3 loop spans 14 amino acids. Germline CDR1 SGDLS, CDR2 YYNGEE. V was shortened by 3 bases and J by 3 bases, with 10 bases between the two germline ends. The CDR3 here is CASSAGVLYNEQFF. CDR3 bases: TGTGCCAGCAGCGCCGGAGTTCTCTACAATGAGCAGTTCTTC.

The rearrangement uses TRBV21-1 and TRBJ1-4. TRBV21-1 is shown as a pseudogene. The CDR3 contains 16 residues. CDR3 in DNA: TGTGCCAGCAGCAAAGTGGGAGGGGGGCAGGGGGAAAAACTGTTTTTT. Amino acid sequence: CASSKVGGGQGEKLFF.

The rearrangement joins TRBV5-1 to TRBJ1-4; TRBD1 matches 11 bases. The CDR3 totals 15 residues. The V segment lost 0 bases and the J segment 6 bases; nucleotides outside the gene matches: 1. Germline CDR1 reads SGHRS; CDR2 reads YFSETQ. DNA of the CDR3: TGCGCCAGCAGCTTGGGGGACAGGGGGGATGAAAAACTGTTTTTT. Translated: CASSLGDRGDEKLFF.

This rearrangement joins TRBV3-1 (or the pseudogene TRBV3-2) to TRBJ2-1; 9 nucleotides align to TRBD1. With 4 bases clipped from V and 5 bases from J, the junction kept 12 bases outside the gene matches. The germline V gene has CDR1 LGHDT and CDR2 YNNKEL (reference sequence). The CDR3 length is 17 residues. CDR3 in amino acids: CASSPTRRRTGDNEQFF. The CDR3 nucleotides read TGTGCCAGCAGCCCCACCCGAAGAAGGACAGGGGACAATGAGCAGTTCTTC.

For the CDR3, the DNA is TGTGCCAGCATAGCGGCTAGCGGGGGGGCAGGGGAGCTGTTTTTT. Its protein is CASIAASGGAGELFF. V usage is TRBV6-5 and J usage is TRBJ2-2, with 12 positions matching TRBD2. Germline trimming cut 7 bases from V and 8 bases from J; bases unmatched to any gene: 8. CDR1 is MNHEY, CDR2 SVGAGI, per germline. The CDR3 is 15 residues long.

J is TRBJ1-6 and V is TRBV27; possibly TRBD1 for D (5 bases). The CDR3 covers 16 residues. The germline V and J ends were trimmed by 2 bases and 6 bases, with 14 bases remaining between them. Per the germline V gene, CDR1 is MNHEY and CDR2 is SMNVEV (reference sequence). The CDR3 nucleotides read TGTGCCAGCAGTTTAGGGCCCAGGGAGGGTAATTCACCCCTCCACTTT. Its protein is CASSLGPREGNSPLHF.

The gene calls are TRBV3-1 (or the pseudogene TRBV3-2) and TRBJ2-1, with TRBD2 matching 11 bases. The germline V gene has CDR1 LGHDT and CDR2 YNNKEL (reference sequence). The CDR3 consists of 22 residues. The junction had 23 bases not matched to a gene; V was cut back by 0 bases and J by 7 bases. This CDR3 reads CASSQDEGYLLYSGGALNEQFF. As DNA, the CDR3 is TGTGCCAGCAGCCAAGATGAGGGATACTTATTGTATAGCGGGGGGGCATTGAATGAGCAGTTCTTC.

Only one count was recorded for this clone. V usage is TRBV28 and J usage is TRBJ1-2, with 10 nucleotides matching TRBD1. Germline V gene sequence: CDR1 MDHEN, CDR2 SYDVKM. Trimming at V came to 3 bases and at J to 8 bases, leaving 6 bases not matched to a gene. This CDR3 region has 14 residues. The CDR3 protein is CASSLGQGNSGYTF. CDR3 coding DNA: TGTGCCAGCAGTTTGGGACAGGGGAATTCAGGCTACACCTTC.

The V call is TRBV23-1, the J call TRBJ2-2; the match to TRBD2 covers 13 bases. TRBV23-1 falls under the ORF class, with uncertain function. The CDR3 has 16 amino acids. V shed 7 bases and J 7 bases; nucleotides not matched to a gene: 9. CDR3 loop: CASTILAGGPGGELFF. The CDR3 DNA reads as TGCGCCAGCACAATACTAGCGGGGGGGCCCGGCGGGGAGCTGTTTTTT.

The chain employs TRBV5-4 and TRBJ2-3; 8 bases fit TRBD2. The CDR3 runs 14 residues. Germline V gene lookup returns CDR1 SGHNT and CDR2 YYREEE (reference sequence). V gave up 0 bases and J gave up 3 bases; unmatched junction bases: 0. The CDR3 DNA reads TGTGCCAGCAGCTTGGGACTAGCGACAGATACGCAGTATTTT. Translating it yields CASSLGLATDTQYF.

The chain uses TRBV3-1 (or the pseudogene TRBV3-2) and TRBJ2-2; weak D call: TRBD2 (5 bases). The CDR3 extends over 13 amino acids. Deletions cut 2 bases from V and 7 bases from J, with 8 bases between. Germline loops: CDR1 LGHDT, CDR2 YNNKEL (reference sequence). CDR3 bases: TGTGCCAGCAGCCAACTTAGCGACGGGGAGCTGTTTTTT. Its translation is CASSQLSDGELFF.

The chain has TRBV5-1 and TRBJ2-5; 10 bases match TRBD1. The CDR3 spans 18 residues. V shed 4 bases, J shed 5 bases, and the junction held 17 bases outside the gene matches. Germline V gene data show CDR1 as SGHRS and CDR2 as YFSETQ. The CDR3 sequence is CASSGGTGESPSWETQYF. The CDR3 DNA reads TGCGCCAGCAGCGGCGGGACAGGGGAGTCACCCTCGTGGGAGACCCAGTACTTC.

This chain links TRBV2 with TRBJ2-5; TRBD1 matches 10 bases. Germline V lookup: CDR1 SNHLY, CDR2 FYNNEI. CDR3 size: 14 residues. V shed 6 bases and J 5 bases; nucleotides not matched to a gene: 6. This CDR3 is CASRLGQGSETQYF. CDR3 nucleotide sequence: TGTGCCAGCAGGTTGGGACAGGGGAGCGAGACCCAGTACTTC.

The genes are TRBV9 and TRBJ1-3; the match to TRBD1 covers 7 bases. CDR1 is SGDLS, CDR2 YYNGEE, per germline. V dropped 2 bases and J dropped 8; count of bases not matched to a gene: 13. This CDR3 has 16 amino acids. In DNA, the CDR3 is TGTGCCAGCAGCGTCCGGGACAGCCAGAACGCGGACACCATATATTTT. This sequence encodes CASSVRDSQNADTIYF.

Only one count was recorded for this clone. V and J are TRBV6-5 and TRBJ1-1; the D gene is possibly TRBD1 (6 bases). CDR3 length: 15 amino acids. V was trimmed by 7 bases and J by 2 bases, leaving 17 bases between them. Germline V gene lookup returns CDR1 MNHEY and CDR2 SVGAGI. The CDR3 sequence is CASKQGLRFNTEAFF. The CDR3 bases are TGTGCCAGCAAGCAGGGGTTGCGGTTCAACACTGAAGCTTTCTTT.

This clone has just one count. V usage is TRBV24-1 and J usage is TRBJ1-1; a weak D match, TRBD1 (6 bases). The CDR3 length is 15 residues. The germline gives CDR1 KGHDR, CDR2 SFDVKD. V lost 10 bases to trimming and J lost 1 base, with 18 bases between them. This chain's CDR3 is CATASGTFSNTEAFF. CDR3 nucleotide sequence: TGTGCCACTGCGTCCGGGACATTCTCGAACACTGAAGCTTTCTTT.

V and J are TRBV28 and TRBJ1-3; D gene unclear. The CDR3 length is 13 residues. Trimming took off 6 bases at V and 2 bases at J, with 8 bases between the two ends. From germline, CDR1 is MDHEN and CDR2 SYDVKM. The CDR3 is CASSPFAGNTIYF. The DNA for the CDR3 is TGTGCCAGCAGCCCCTTTGCTGGAAACACCATATATTTT.

J is TRBJ2-5 and V is TRBV6-2 or TRBV6-3, with 8 positions matching TRBD1. The CDR3 runs 14 residues. Germline lookup yields CDR1 MNHEY and CDR2 SVGEGT. V dropped 6 bases and J dropped 4; count of bases not matched to a gene: 7. CDR3 in DNA: TGTGCCAGCAGCCCAGCAGGGGGCGGAGAGACCCAGTACTTC. The encoded protein is CASSPAGGGETQYF.

The V call is TRBV5-1, the J call TRBJ1-1, with TRBD1 identical over 10 bases. Looked up from germline, CDR1 is SGHRS and CDR2 is YFSETQ. V lost 4 bases, J lost 4 bases, and 7 bases stayed unmatched. The CDR3 is 15 residues long. The CDR3 loop reads CASSVRQGAGTEAFF. The CDR3 DNA follows: TGCGCCAGCAGCGTCAGACAGGGGGCGGGCACTGAAGCTTTCTTT.

The chain is built from TRBV7-9 and TRBJ1-2; the D is unclear. The CDR3 consists of 12 residues. CDR1 and CDR2 (germline): SEHNR, FQNEAQ (reference sequence). V dropped 1 base and J dropped 7 bases, with 7 bases sitting between them. In DNA, the CDR3 is TGTGCCAGCAGCTTAGGAGACATTGGCTACACCTTC. Translating it yields CASSLGDIGYTF.

This sequence joins TRBV11-2 and TRBJ1-1; D possibly corresponds to TRBD1 (6 bases). V was clipped by 5 bases and J by 1 base, with 8 bases between them. CDR1 and CDR2 (germline): SGHAT, FQNNGV. This CDR3 spans 13 amino acids. The CDR3, as DNA: TGTGCCAGCAGCAACAGGGCGAACACTGAAGCTTTCTTT. This translates into CASSNRANTEAFF.